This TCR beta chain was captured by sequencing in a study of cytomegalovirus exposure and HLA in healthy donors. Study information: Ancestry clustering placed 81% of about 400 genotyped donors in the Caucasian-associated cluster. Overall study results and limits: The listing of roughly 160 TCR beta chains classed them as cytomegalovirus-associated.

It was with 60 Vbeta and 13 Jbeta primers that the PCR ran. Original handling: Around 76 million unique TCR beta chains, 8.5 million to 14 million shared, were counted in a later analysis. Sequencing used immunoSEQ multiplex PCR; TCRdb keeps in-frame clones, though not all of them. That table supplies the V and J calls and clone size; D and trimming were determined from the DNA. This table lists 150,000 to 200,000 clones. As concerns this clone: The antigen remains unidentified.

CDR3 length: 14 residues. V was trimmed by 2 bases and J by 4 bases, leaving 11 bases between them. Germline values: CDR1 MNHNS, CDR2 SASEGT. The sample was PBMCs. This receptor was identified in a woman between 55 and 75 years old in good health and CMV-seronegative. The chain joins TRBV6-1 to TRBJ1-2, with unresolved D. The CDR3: CASSETQTTYGYTF. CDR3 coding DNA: TGTGCCAGCAGTGAAACACAGACGACCTATGGCTACACCTTC.